This is a list of T cell receptor beta chains from one sample in a study of T-cell reconstitution after alpha-beta-depleted transplantation in children. TCRdb called the PCR reads again in MiXCR, with one record for every CDR3 protein. The data contain about 490,000 distinct CDR3 sequences, over 9.5% of them seen just once; the ten biggest clones take up 2%. Material: PBMCs, obtained before TCRalphabeta/CD19-depleted stem cell transplant. The source of these receptors is a child under 10 years old with inherited bone marrow failure, due to receive a stem cell transplant. The CDR3 runs from the conserved cysteine through the conserved F or W. The D gene is left open where the match is weak. Clone size, where shown, is once, few, many, or a class for clones that have expanded.

D gene	V gene	clone size	J gene	CDR3 DNA	CDR3 protein
NA	TRBV6-5	many	TRBJ2-7	TGTGCCAGCAGTTACAACTACGACTACGAGCAGTACTTC	CASSYNYDYEQYF
NA	TRBV2	few	TRBJ2-4	TGTGCCAGCAGTGAAATTGAGGGTACTTGGGGCAAAAACATTCAGTACTTC	CASSEIEGTWGKNIQYF
TRBD2	TRBV20-1	many	TRBJ2-5	TGCAGTGCTAGCACGTCACTAGCGGAGGACGAGACCCAGTACTTC	CSASTSLAEDETQYF
TRBD1	TRBV19	NA	TRBJ2-6	TGTGCCAGTAGACAGGGGGCGAGTGGGGCCAACGTCCTGACTTTC	CASRQGASGANVLTF
NA	TRBV10-3	many	TRBJ2-7	TGTGCCATCAGTGCGGGACTCTCCTACGAGCAGTACTTC	CAISAGLSYEQYF
NA	TRBV7-2	few	TRBJ1-4	TGTGCCAGCAGCCCGGTCAGCGGGTCTTCTGAAAAACTGTTTTTT	CASSPVSGSSEKLFF
TRBD1	TRBV19	NA	TRBJ2-2	TGTGCCAGTAGCTCGACAGGGAGTCCCGGGGAGCTGTTTTTT	CASSSTGSPGELFF
NA	TRBV27	many	TRBJ2-7	TGTGCCAGCAGTTTCAGGACCTACGAGCAGTACTTC	CASSFRTYEQYF
TRBD1	TRBV29-1	NA	TRBJ2-7	TGCAGCGTCGGACAGGGACACTTCTACGAGCAGTACTTC	CSVGQGHFYEQYF
NA	TRBV7-2	few	TRBJ2-3	TGTGCCAGCAGCTTACATCCAGGCTATGGTACAGATACGCAGTATTTT	CASSLHPGYGTDTQYF
TRBD1	TRBV29-1	many	TRBJ2-5	TGCAGCGGTGAGGACAGGGGGTGGAAAGAGACCCAGTACTTC	CSGEDRGWKETQYF
TRBD2	TRBV6-6	NA	TRBJ2-2	TGTGCCAGCAGCGCTAGCGGGAGGGAGCTGTTTTTT	CASSASGRELFF
NA	TRBV5-6	few	TRBJ2-2	TGTGCCAGCAGCTTATTGGGCGGGCTACCGAACACCGGGGAGCTGTTTTTT	CASSLLGGLPNTGELFF
NA	TRBV20-1	many	TRBJ1-5	TGCAGTGCTACAAGGACGGATCCGGGCGTGGATCAGCCCCAGCATTTT	CSATRTDPGVDQPQHF
NA	TRBV7-2	many	TRBJ1-1	TGTGCCAGCAGTTCCATTTGGGGGGGGAGGCCTGAAGCTTTCTTT	CASSSIWGGRPEAFF
NA	TRBV28	few	TRBJ2-7	TGTGCCAGCTCAACCCGGGGACTCCCCTACGAGCAGTACTTC	CASSTRGLPYEQYF
NA	TRBV7-2	many	TRBJ2-5	TGTGCCAGCAGCCTCGATGATAAGTCCGGGACACTTTTTCGGGAGACCCAGTACTTC	CASSLDDKSGTLFRETQYF
NA	TRBV28	NA	TRBJ1-5	TGTGCCAGCAGTTATCCCACCATGAGGGCTGGATATAATCAGCCCCAGCATTTT	CASSYPTMRAGYNQPQHF
NA	TRBV7-2	many	TRBJ2-7	TGTGCCAGCAGCGAGACAATTTACTACGAGCAGTACTTC	CASSETIYYEQYF
NA	TRBV24-1	few	TRBJ2-1	TGTGCCACCAGTGGTAGGGGTGGGACGGGAGATGAGCAGTTCTTC	CATSGRGGTGDEQFF
TRBD1	TRBV27	many	TRBJ2-1	TGTGCCAGCAGTTTACAGGGGGCGGGGAATGAGCAGTTCTTC	CASSLQGAGNEQFF
NA	TRBV2	many	TRBJ2-1	TGTGCCAGCAGTGAGGGGGCCTATCAGTGGTTCTTC	CASSEGAYQWFF
NA	TRBV7-9	many	TRBJ2-7	TGTGCCAGCAGCGCCATGGGATACGAGCAGTACTTC	CASSAMGYEQYF
TRBD2	TRBV5-1	many	TRBJ2-1	TGCGCCAGCAGCCAAGTACTAGCGGGAGAGTGGAATGAGCAGTTCTTC	CASSQVLAGEWNEQFF
NA	TRBV20-1	many	TRBJ2-1	TGCAGTGCTAGAGATGAACGGGGATACAATGAGCAGTTCTTC	CSARDERGYNEQFF
NA	TRBV13	many	TRBJ1-1	TGTGCCAGCAGGATAGACAGGTTTCTCACTGAAGCTTTCTTT	CASRIDRFLTEAFF
TRBD1	TRBV4-1	NA	TRBJ1-5	TGCGCCAGCAGCCCACAGGGGGCGAGACAGCCCCAGCATTTT	CASSPQGARQPQHF
TRBD1	TRBV7-9	NA	TRBJ1-1	TGTGCCAGCAGCTTAGATCCAGGGGGCGGATTGGGCACTGAAGCTTTCTTT	CASSLDPGGGLGTEAFF
TRBD2	TRBV13	many	TRBJ2-5	TGTGCCAGCAGTATCGGGAGGAGGGAGACCCAGTACTTC	CASSIGRRETQYF
NA	TRBV30	many	TRBJ2-5	TGTGCCTGGAGTGTAGCCCAAGAGACCCAGTACTTC	CAWSVAQETQYF
NA	TRBV12-3/TRBV12-4	many	TRBJ2-7	TGTGCCAGCAGTTTAATGGGTGTCTTCGAGCAGTACTTC	CASSLMGVFEQYF
TRBD2	TRBV11-2	many	TRBJ2-5	TGTGCCAGCAGCTTTAGCGGGAGAGGGGGGACCCAGTACTTC	CASSFSGRGGTQYF
NA	TRBV11-2	many	TRBJ2-1	TGTGCCAGCAGCTTCAGTTCCGGGACCGCCTACAATGAGCAGTTCTTC	CASSFSSGTAYNEQFF
NA	TRBV21-1	many	TRBJ2-4	TGTGCCAGCAGCACGACAGGGCAGGACAAAAACATTCAGTACTTC	CASSTTGQDKNIQYF
NA	TRBV7-8	many	TRBJ2-1	TGTGCCAGCAGCCCCCTGGGGCAGTTCTACAATGAGCAGTTCTTC	CASSPLGQFYNEQFF
NA	TRBV30	NA	TRBJ2-7	TGTGCCTGGAGCCACCTTCACGAGCAGTACTTC	CAWSHLHEQYF
NA	TRBV5-1	many	TRBJ2-5	TGCGCCAGCAGTCACGGACTTCTCGAGACCCAGTACTTC	CASSHGLLETQYF
NA	TRBV9	many	TRBJ2-3	TGTGCCAGCAGCGTATTCGGGGGAGATACGCAGTATTTT	CASSVFGGDTQYF
NA	TRBV7-9	many	TRBJ2-7	TGTGCCAGCAGCGGAACAGGGAAGGCCTACGAGCAGTACTTC	CASSGTGKAYEQYF
NA	TRBV4-1	many	TRBJ2-1	TGCGCCAGCAGCCAAGATGGCCTACCCTCCTACAATGAGCAGTTCTTC	CASSQDGLPSYNEQFF
TRBD2	TRBV4-2	many	TRBJ2-7	TGTGCCAGCAGCCAAGATCGGACGACTAGCGGGAGGGATAGCGAGCAGTACTTC	CASSQDRTTSGRDSEQYF
TRBD2	TRBV6-5	many	TRBJ2-7	TGTGCCAGCAGTTACCCCCAGCGGGAGGGTGACTCCTACGAGCAGTACTTC	CASSYPQREGDSYEQYF
NA	TRBV19	NA	TRBJ2-3	TGTGCCAGTAGTCCCCGAAAGATCGCCGCCCTAGCGAGGACAGATACGCAGTATTTT	CASSPRKIAALARTDTQYF